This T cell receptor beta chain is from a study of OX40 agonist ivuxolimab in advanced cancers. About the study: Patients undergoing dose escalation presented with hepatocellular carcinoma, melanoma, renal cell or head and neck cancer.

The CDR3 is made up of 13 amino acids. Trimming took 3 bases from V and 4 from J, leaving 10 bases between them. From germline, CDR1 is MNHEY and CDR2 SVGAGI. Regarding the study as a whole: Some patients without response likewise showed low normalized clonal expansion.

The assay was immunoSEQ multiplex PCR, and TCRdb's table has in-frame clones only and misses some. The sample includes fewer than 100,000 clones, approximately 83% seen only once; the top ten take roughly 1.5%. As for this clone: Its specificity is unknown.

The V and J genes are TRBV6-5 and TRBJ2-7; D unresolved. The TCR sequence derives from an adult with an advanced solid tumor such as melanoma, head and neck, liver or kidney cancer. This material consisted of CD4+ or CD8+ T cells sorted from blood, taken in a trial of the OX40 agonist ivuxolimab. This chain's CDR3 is CASSYQRLYEQYF. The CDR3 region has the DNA TGTGCCAGCAGTTATCAGAGACTGTACGAGCAGTACTTC.